This TCR beta chain was sequenced in a study of T cell changes during pregnancy in multiple sclerosis. The V segment lost 4 bases and the J segment 0 bases; nucleotides outside the gene matches: 8. Germline loops: CDR1 SGHNT, CDR2 YYREEE (reference sequence). The length of the CDR3 is 19 residues. Libraries were prepared by immunoSEQ multiplex PCR; TCRdb keeps only in-frame clonotypes and omits some of them. The sample carries around 31,000 clones, 90% recorded once. The specimen comprised CD4+ T cells from peripheral blood mononuclear cells, sampled in the third trimester of pregnancy. The chain recombines TRBV5-4 with TRBJ2-1, with 15 bases that match TRBD2. This TCR was sampled from a female donor in good health, enrolled as a control in a pregnancy study. DNA of the CDR3: TGTGCCAGCAGCCCCCCGGGACTAGCGGGGGGCCCCTCCTACAATGAGCAGTTCTTC. Translating gives CASSPPGLAGGPSYNEQFF.